This T cell receptor beta chain derives from a study of CD8+ T cells in alopecia areata. Study results and caveats: Normal scalp had lower clonality than lesional scalp, with alopecia totalis/universalis lesions showing this most strongly.

V dropped 7 bases and J dropped 2 bases, with 10 bases sitting between them. CDR3 size: 13 residues. The germline gives CDR1 LNHDA, CDR2 SQIVND (reference sequence). Alopecia areata patients provided lesional scalp punch biopsies and peripheral blood, both collected for the study. Cell sorting was applied to PBMCs, and CD4+ and CD8+ T cells were collected. In its sample, this clone was seen a few times. Its matching antigen is unknown. Sequencing used cDNA as its template, made by extracting RNA and reverse transcribing it. Sequencing was performed with immunoSEQ multiplex PCR; in TCRdb, only in-frame clones are kept and a portion is missing. The table includes 90,000 to 120,000 clones, 55% to 60% detected once.

The rearrangement links TRBV19 to TRBJ2-3; D is undetermined. The sequence derives from a human donor with alopecia areata. The sequencing input was NKG2D-low CD8+ T cells sorted from blood. The CDR3 nucleotides are TGTGCCAGTACCGGCCTCAACACAGATACGCAGTATTTT. Its translation is CASTGLNTDTQYF.